Listed here is a single T cell receptor (beta chain). With V trimmed by 4 bases and J by 3 bases, 0 bases remained unmatched. CDR1 and CDR2 (germline): LGHNA, YSLEER. The CDR3 covers 13 residues. Only in-frame clones appear in the TCRdb table, and some are missing; sequencing was by immunoSEQ multiplex PCR. This table holds 250,000 to 300,000 clones, around 90% found once. This specimen comes from a study of blood T cell repertoires in COVID-19. About the research overall: From T cells, B-cell-depleted T cells, or PBMCs came the material, which was cDNA or gDNA.

This receptor was identified in a woman aged 50 to 60 who had recovered from COVID-19. The rearrangement joins TRBV4-3 to TRBJ2-1; 7 bases fit TRBD1. The specimen was peripheral blood. CDR3 in amino acids: CASSRDSYNEQFF. The CDR3 DNA reads TGCGCCAGCAGCCGGGACAGCTACAATGAGCAGTTCTTC.